The 22 T cell receptor beta chains in this list originate from one sample, sequenced in a study of OX40 agonist ivuxolimab in advanced cancers. Sequencing used immunoSEQ multiplex PCR; TCRdb keeps in-frame clones, though not all of them. The top ten hold roughly 13% of the sample, which has 9,500 to 10,000 clones, roughly nine tenths seen once. The sequencing used CD4+ or CD8+ T cells sorted from blood, collected in a trial of the OX40 agonist ivuxolimab. The receptors shown here come from an adult with an advanced solid tumor such as melanoma, head and neck, liver or kidney cancer.

The chain carries TRBV11-2 and TRBJ2-3, with D tentatively TRBD1 (5 bases). The CDR3 consists of 14 residues. CDR1 is SGHAT, CDR2 FQNNGV, per germline. The V end lost 5 bases, the J end lost 0 bases, and 9 bases lay between the germline ends. CDR3 sequence: CASSPGPSTDTQYF. CDR3 nucleotide sequence: TGTGCCAGCAGCCCAGGGCCAAGCACAGATACGCAGTATTTT.

This clone was observed a single time. The chain recombines TRBV12-5 with TRBJ2-1; 10 nucleotides line up with TRBD1. Trimming removed 4 bases from V and 8 bases from J; junction bases left unmatched: 11. The CDR3 covers 16 residues. Germline CDR1 is LGHNT and CDR2 is FRNRAP. The chain's CDR3 is CASGWGDRGAQDEQFF. For the CDR3, the DNA is TGTGCTAGTGGTTGGGGGGACAGGGGCGCCCAGGATGAGCAGTTCTTC.

The genes are TRBV29-1 and TRBJ1-5; D gene unclear. CDR3 length: 13 residues. V lost 4 bases and J 6 bases, leaving 13 bases between the germline ends. CDR1 is SQVTM, CDR2 ANQGSEA, per germline. This CDR3 reads CSVGGSRGQPQHF. As DNA, the CDR3 is TGCAGCGTTGGAGGGTCCCGCGGTCAGCCCCAGCATTTT.

This clone was recorded only once. The chain uses TRBV5-5 and TRBJ1-3; D gene unclear. Germline CDR1 SGHKS, CDR2 YYEKEE (reference sequence). Trimming took off 0 bases at V and 0 bases at J, with 22 bases between the two ends. This CDR3 region has 20 residues. The CDR3 protein is CASSLAFGRPSSVSGNTIYF. Here the CDR3 DNA reads TGTGCCAGCAGCTTGGCTTTTGGACGTCCCAGCTCGGTCTCTGGAAACACCATATATTTT. The full variable domain, rest sourced from reference TRBV5-5 and TRBJ1-3, is DAGVTQSPTHLIKTRGQQVTLRCSPISGHKSVSWYQQVLGQGPQFIFQYYEKEERGRGNFPDRFSARQFPNYSSELNVNALLLGDSALYLCASSLAFGRPSSVSGNTIYFGEGSWLTVV.

This chain connects TRBV12-5 to TRBJ2-1, with a possible D match to TRBD1 (6 bases). V lost 4 bases and J 10 bases, leaving 17 bases between the germline ends. This CDR3 is built from 14 residues. CDR1 and CDR2 (germline): LGHNT, FRNRAP. CDR3 coding DNA: TGTGCTAGTGGTTGGTCGACAGGAGTAGGCGAGCAGTTCTTC. It codes for CASGWSTGVGEQFF.

The CDR3 loop is CASSYSDRRVDEQYF. In DNA form, the CDR3 reads TGTGCCAGCAGTTACTCGGACAGGAGGGTTGACGAGCAGTACTTC. The chain couples TRBV6-5 to TRBJ2-7, with D perhaps matching TRBD1 (7 bases). This CDR3 has 15 residues. Deletions cut 0 bases from V and 5 bases from J, with 14 bases between. CDR1 and CDR2 from the germline V gene are MNHEY and SVGAGI.

This rearrangement joins TRBV2 to TRBJ1-2; 7 positions agree with TRBD1. V was pared by 6 bases and J by 5 bases, with 6 bases of the junction left unmatched. CDR1 is SNHLY and CDR2 is FYNNEI in the germline V gene. This CDR3 is built from 13 residues. Here the CDR3 reads CASSSGTAYGYTF. As DNA, the CDR3 is TGTGCCAGCAGCTCCGGGACAGCTTATGGCTACACCTTC.

The chain carries TRBV2 and TRBJ1-1; perhaps TRBD1 as D (6 bases). The germline CDR1 and CDR2 sequences are SNHLY and FYNNEI. With 4 bases removed from V and 7 bases from J, the gap between germline ends came to 16 bases. This CDR3 contains 14 residues. CDR3 sequence reads: CASSGDLRGGEAFF. The CDR3, as DNA: TGTGCCAGCAGTGGGGACCTCAGGGGAGGTGAAGCTTTCTTT.

V is TRBV5-1 and J is TRBJ1-1, with 8 nucleotides matching TRBD1. This CDR3 has 15 amino acids. Looked up from germline, CDR1 is SGHRS and CDR2 is YFSETQ. The junction had 8 bases not matched to a gene; V was cut back by 4 bases and J by 3 bases. The CDR3 DNA reads TGCGCCAGCAGCCCAAGACAGGGGTTGGACACTGAAGCTTTCTTT. Translation: CASSPRQGLDTEAFF.

CDR3 sequence (DNA): TGTGCCAGCAGCTCTCAGGGGACTAATGAAAAACTGTTTTTT. Translating gives CASSSQGTNEKLFF. The genes are TRBV5-6 and TRBJ1-4, with D maybe TRBD1 (6 bases). V was pared by 3 bases and J by 2 bases, with 8 bases between. CDR3 length: 14 amino acids. Germline CDR1 reads SGHDT; CDR2 reads YYEEEE. Drawing the rest from reference TRBV5-6 and TRBJ1-4, the complete variable domain is DAGVTQSPTHLIKTRGQQVTLRCSPKSGHDTVSWYQQALGQGPQFIFQYYEEEERQRGNFPDRFSGHQFPNYSSELNVNALLLGDSALYLCASSSQGTNEKLFFGSGTQLSVL.

J is TRBJ2-7 and V is TRBV5-4; 7 bases line up with TRBD2. The junction had 15 bases not matched to a gene; V was cut back by 1 base and J by 2 bases. Germline CDR1 and CDR2: SGHNT and YYREEE (reference sequence). The CDR3 has 18 residues. CDR3 protein: CASSLWQGSGTTPYEQYF. Here the CDR3 DNA reads TGTGCCAGCAGCTTGTGGCAAGGTTCCGGGACTACGCCCTACGAGCAGTACTTC. The variable domain in full, completed from reference TRBV5-4 and TRBJ2-7, reads ETGVTQSPTHLIKTRGQQVTLRCSSQSGHNTVSWYQQALGQGPQFIFQYYREEENGRGNFPPRFSGLQFPNYSSELNVNALELDDSALYLCASSLWQGSGTTPYEQYFGPGTRLTVT.

DNA of the CDR3: TGTGCCAGCAGTTACTCCGGGACAGGGGGGACTGAAGCTTTCTTT. This encodes CASSYSGTGGTEAFF. The rearrangement uses TRBV6-6 and TRBJ1-1; 11 nucleotides align to TRBD1. Germline values: CDR1 MNHNY, CDR2 SVGAGI (reference sequence). CDR3 length equals 15 residues. V dropped 0 bases and J dropped 5; count of bases not matched to a gene: 2.

As concerns this clone: Other DNA sequences in this sample translate to the same CDR3. The chain is built from TRBV1 and TRBJ2-2; TRBD2, the D gene given by the table, was not confirmed from the DNA. TRBV1 is classified as a pseudogene. This CDR3 is 18 amino acids long. CDR3 sequence reads: CTSSQDPRLAGYTGELFF. CDR3 DNA: TGCACCAGCAGCCAAGATCCCCGGCTAGCGGGCTACACCGGGGAGCTGTTTTTT.

This chain links TRBV19 with TRBJ2-1; 10 bases fit TRBD2. This CDR3 has 17 residues. Germline V CDR1 and CDR2: LNHDA, SQIVND (reference sequence). After removal of 4 bases from V and 4 bases from J, the junction contained 10 bases not matched to a gene. The CDR3 spells CASSTSLAGGPYNEQFF. The DNA of the CDR3 is TGTGCCAGTAGTACCTCCTTAGCGGGAGGTCCATACAATGAGCAGTTCTTC.

J is TRBJ1-2 and V is TRBV6-1, with unresolved D. V lost 2 bases and J 0 bases, leaving 7 bases between the germline ends. Germline-derived CDR1 and CDR2 are MNHNS and SASEGT. CDR3 size: 14 residues. CDR3 in DNA: TGTGCCAGCAGTGAAATGTCGGCTAACTATGGCTACACCTTC. The encoded protein is CASSEMSANYGYTF.

The V and J genes are TRBV19 and TRBJ2-7; D perhaps matches TRBD1 (6 bases). The CDR3 is 14 residues long. The V gene's germline CDR1 is LNHDA and CDR2 SQIVND (reference sequence). Trimming took 2 bases from V and 3 from J, leaving 11 bases between them. CDR3 in DNA: TGTGCCAGTAGTATAAGGAACAGGGACTACGAGCAGTACTTC. Translating gives CASSIRNRDYEQYF. The complete variable domain, with remaining parts taken from reference TRBV19 and TRBJ2-7, reads DGGITQSPKYLFRKEGQNVTLSCEQNLNHDAMYWYRQDPGQGLRLIYYSQIVNDFQKGDIAEGYSVSREKKESFPLTVTSAQKNPTAFYLCASSIRNRDYEQYFGPGTRLTVT.

The J gene is TRBJ2-7, the V gene TRBV28; tentatively, D is TRBD2 (6 bases). V was cut by 7 bases and J by 0 bases, with 13 bases left in between. Germline V gives CDR1 MDHEN, CDR2 SYDVKM. This CDR3 is 14 amino acids long. CDR3 sequence: CASNLGRSSYEQYF. DNA for the CDR3: TGTGCCAGCAACTTGGGGAGGAGCTCCTACGAGCAGTACTTC.

Only a few counts were recorded for this clone. The V call is TRBV9, the J call TRBJ1-1; weak D call: TRBD1 (5 bases). This CDR3 has 15 residues. Per germline, CDR1 SGDLS and CDR2 YYNGEE. The V and J ends lost 0 bases and 7 bases respectively, with 16 bases between them. The CDR3 nucleotides read TGTGCCAGCAGCGTAGATCCGGACGGGGCTATTGAAGCTTTCTTT. Translating it yields CASSVDPDGAIEAFF.

The chain is built from TRBV6-6 and TRBJ2-3; perhaps TRBD1 as D (6 bases). Trimming cost V 6 bases and J 1 base, with 14 bases left between them. The CDR3 runs 15 residues. From germline, CDR1 is MNHNY and CDR2 SVGAGI (reference sequence). This CDR3 is CASSTGTWGTDTQYF. CDR3 DNA: TGTGCCAGCAGCACAGGGACCTGGGGCACAGATACGCAGTATTTT.

The V call is TRBV7-2, the J call TRBJ2-3, with D possibly being TRBD2 (7 bases). This CDR3 has 16 amino acids. CDR1 is SGHTA, CDR2 FQGNSA, per germline. V was shortened by 0 bases and J by 1 base, with 11 bases between the two germline ends. CDR3 region: CASSLAGGGGTDTQYF. The CDR3 region has the DNA TGTGCCAGCAGCTTAGCGGGGGGGGGCGGCACAGATACGCAGTATTTT. Variable domain in full (rest from reference TRBV7-2 and TRBJ2-3): GAGVSQSPSNKVTEKGKDVELRCDPISGHTALYWYRQSLGQGLEFLIYFQGNSAPDKSGLPSDRFSAERTGGSVSTLTIQRTQQEDSAVYLCASSLAGGGGTDTQYFGPGTRLTVL.

The chain recombines TRBV2 with TRBJ2-3, with no clear D. V was pared by 7 bases and J by 2 bases, with 10 bases between. This CDR3 comprises 13 residues. Germline loops: CDR1 SNHLY, CDR2 FYNNEI. Written as DNA, the CDR3 is TGTGCCAGCACAGGCCAGCTCACAGATACGCAGTATTTT. Translating it yields CASTGQLTDTQYF. Combining the CDR3 with reference TRBV2 and TRBJ2-3 gives the whole variable domain EPEVTQTPSHQVTQMGQEVILRCVPISNHLYFYWYRQILGQKVEFLVSFYNNEISEKSEIFDDQFSVERPDGSNFTLKIRSTKLEDSAMYFCASTGQLTDTQYFGPGTRLTVL.

The chain links TRBV5-1 to TRBJ1-4; possibly TRBD1 for D (6 bases). This CDR3 has 15 amino acids. V gave up 2 bases and J gave up 2 bases, with 10 bases separating them. CDR1 is SGHRS and CDR2 is YFSETQ in the germline V gene. CDR3 DNA: TGCGCCAGCAGCTTAACAGGGAACACTAATGAAAAACTGTTTTTT. Amino acid sequence: CASSLTGNTNEKLFF.